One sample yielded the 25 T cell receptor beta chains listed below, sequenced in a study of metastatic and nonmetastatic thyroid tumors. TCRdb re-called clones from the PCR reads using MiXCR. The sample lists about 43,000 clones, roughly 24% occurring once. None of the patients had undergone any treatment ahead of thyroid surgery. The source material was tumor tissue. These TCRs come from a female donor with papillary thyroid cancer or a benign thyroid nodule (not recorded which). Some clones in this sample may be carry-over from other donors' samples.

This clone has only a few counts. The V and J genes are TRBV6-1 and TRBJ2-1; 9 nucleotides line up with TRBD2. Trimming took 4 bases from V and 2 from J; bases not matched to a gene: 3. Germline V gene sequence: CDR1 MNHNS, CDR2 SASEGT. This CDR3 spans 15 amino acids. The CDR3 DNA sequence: TGTGCCAGCAGTGCGGCTAGCGGGGCCTACAATGAGCAGTTCTTC. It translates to CASSAASGAYNEQFF.

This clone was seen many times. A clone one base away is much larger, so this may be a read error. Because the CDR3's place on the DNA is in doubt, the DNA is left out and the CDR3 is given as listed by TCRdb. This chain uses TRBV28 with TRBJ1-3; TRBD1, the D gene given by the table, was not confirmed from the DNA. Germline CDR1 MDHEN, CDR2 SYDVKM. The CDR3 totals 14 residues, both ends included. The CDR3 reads CASSFFGQGITIYF.

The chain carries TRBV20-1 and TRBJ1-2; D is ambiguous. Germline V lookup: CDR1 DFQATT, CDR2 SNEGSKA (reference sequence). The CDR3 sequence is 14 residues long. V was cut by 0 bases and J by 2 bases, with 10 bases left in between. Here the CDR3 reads CSARDPVRNYGYTF. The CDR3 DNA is TGCAGTGCTAGAGATCCAGTGCGAAACTATGGCTACACCTTC.

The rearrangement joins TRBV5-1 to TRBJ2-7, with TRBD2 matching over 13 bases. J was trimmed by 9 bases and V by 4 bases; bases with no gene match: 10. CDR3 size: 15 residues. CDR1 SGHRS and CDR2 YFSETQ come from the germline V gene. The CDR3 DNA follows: TGCGCCAGCAGCGTCGGGACTAGCGGGGTTACTGTGCAGTACTTC. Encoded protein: CASSVGTSGVTVQYF.

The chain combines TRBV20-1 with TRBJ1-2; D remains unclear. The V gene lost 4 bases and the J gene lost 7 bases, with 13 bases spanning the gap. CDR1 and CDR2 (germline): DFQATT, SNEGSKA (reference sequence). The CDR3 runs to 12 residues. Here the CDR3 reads CSATTVGGGYTF. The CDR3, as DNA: TGCAGTGCTACAACAGTTGGCGGTGGCTACACCTTC.

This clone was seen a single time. CDR3 bases: TGTGCCAGCAGCTTAGAGGATGTCTACAATGAGCAGTTCTTC. It is translated as CASSLEDVYNEQFF. The chain carries TRBV7-2 and TRBJ2-1; unclear D gene. CDR1 is SGHTA and CDR2 is FQGNSA in the germline V gene. Trimming took off 1 base at V and 3 bases at J, with 7 bases between the two ends. The CDR3 is 14 residues long.

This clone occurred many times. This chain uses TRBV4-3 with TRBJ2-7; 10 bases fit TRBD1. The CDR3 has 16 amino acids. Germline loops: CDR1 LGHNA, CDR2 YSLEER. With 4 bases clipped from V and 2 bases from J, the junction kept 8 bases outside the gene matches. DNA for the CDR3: TGCGCCAGCAGCCGACTCCCGGGACAGGGGACCTACGAGCAGTACTTC. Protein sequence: CASSRLPGQGTYEQYF.

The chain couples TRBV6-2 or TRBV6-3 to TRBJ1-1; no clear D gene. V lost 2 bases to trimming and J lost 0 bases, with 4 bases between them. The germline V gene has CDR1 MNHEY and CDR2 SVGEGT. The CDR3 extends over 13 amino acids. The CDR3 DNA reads TGTGCCAGCAGTTACCCCATGAACACTGAAGCTTTCTTT. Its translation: CASSYPMNTEAFF.

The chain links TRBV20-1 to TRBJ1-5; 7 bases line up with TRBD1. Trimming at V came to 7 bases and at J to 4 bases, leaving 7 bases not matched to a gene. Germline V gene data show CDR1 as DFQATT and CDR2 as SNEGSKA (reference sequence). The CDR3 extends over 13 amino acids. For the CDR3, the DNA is TGCAGTGTTGACCAGGGGGGAAATCAGCCCCAGCATTTT. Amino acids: CSVDQGGNQPQHF.

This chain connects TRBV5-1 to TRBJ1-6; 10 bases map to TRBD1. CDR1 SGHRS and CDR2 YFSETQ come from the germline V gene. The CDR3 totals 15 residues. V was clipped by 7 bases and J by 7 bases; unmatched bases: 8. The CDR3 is CASQPSTGGNSPLHF. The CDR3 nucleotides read TGCGCCAGCCAACCGTCGACAGGGGGCAATTCACCCCTCCACTTT.

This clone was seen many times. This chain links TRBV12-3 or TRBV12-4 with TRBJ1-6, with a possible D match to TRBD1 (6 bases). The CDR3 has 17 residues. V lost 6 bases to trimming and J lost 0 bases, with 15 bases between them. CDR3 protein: CASRSGQTSSYNSPLHF. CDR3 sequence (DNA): TGTGCCAGCAGATCCGGACAGACGAGCTCCTATAATTCACCCCTCCACTTT.

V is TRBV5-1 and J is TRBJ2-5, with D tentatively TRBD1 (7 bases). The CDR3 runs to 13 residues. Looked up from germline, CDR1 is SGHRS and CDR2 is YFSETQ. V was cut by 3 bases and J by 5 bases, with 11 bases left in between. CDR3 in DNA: TGCGCCAGCAGCTCACAGGGGAGGGAGACCCAGTACTTC. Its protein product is CASSSQGRETQYF.

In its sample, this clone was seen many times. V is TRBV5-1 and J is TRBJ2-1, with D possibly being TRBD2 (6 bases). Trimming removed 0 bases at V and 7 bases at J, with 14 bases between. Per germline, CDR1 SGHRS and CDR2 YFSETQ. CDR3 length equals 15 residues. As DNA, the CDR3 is TGCGCCAGCAGCTTGGAAGGGACTCGGAGGAATGAGCAGTTCTTC. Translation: CASSLEGTRRNEQFF.

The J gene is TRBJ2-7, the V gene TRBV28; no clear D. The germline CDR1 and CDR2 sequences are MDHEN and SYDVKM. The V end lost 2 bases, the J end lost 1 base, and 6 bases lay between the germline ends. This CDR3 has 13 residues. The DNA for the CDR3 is TGTGCCAGCAGTTTAACAACTTCCTACGAGCAGTACTTC. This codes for CASSLTTSYEQYF.

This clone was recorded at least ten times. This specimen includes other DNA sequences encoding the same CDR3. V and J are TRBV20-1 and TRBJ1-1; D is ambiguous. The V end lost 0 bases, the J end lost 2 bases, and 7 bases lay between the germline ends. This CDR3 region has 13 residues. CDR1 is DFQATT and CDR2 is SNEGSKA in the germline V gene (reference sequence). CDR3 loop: CSARETTNTEAFF. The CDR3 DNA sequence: TGCAGTGCTAGAGAGACAACAAACACTGAAGCTTTCTTT.

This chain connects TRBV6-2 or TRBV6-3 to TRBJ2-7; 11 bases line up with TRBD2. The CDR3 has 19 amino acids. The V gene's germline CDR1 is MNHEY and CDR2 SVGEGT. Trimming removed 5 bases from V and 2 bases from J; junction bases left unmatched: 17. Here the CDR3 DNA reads TGTGCCAGCAGTCCCCTAGCGGGAGGATCCCAATCCCACGCCTACGAGCAGTACTTC. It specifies CASSPLAGGSQSHAYEQYF.

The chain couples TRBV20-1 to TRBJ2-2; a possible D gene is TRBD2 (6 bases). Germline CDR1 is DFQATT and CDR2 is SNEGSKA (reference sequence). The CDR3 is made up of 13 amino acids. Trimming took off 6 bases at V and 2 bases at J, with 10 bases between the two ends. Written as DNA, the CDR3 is TGCAGTGCGGGAGGAGACAACACCGGGGAGCTGTTTTTT. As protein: CSAGGDNTGELFF.

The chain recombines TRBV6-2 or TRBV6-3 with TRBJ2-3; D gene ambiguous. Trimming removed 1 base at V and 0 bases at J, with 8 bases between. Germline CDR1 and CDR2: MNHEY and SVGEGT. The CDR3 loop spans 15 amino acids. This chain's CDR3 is CASSYWLGSTDTQYF. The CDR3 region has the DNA TGTGCCAGCAGTTACTGGTTAGGAAGCACAGATACGCAGTATTTT.

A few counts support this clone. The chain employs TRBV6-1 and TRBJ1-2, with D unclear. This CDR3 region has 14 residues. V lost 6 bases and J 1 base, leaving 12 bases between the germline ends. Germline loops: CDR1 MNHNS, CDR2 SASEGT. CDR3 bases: TGTGCCAGCAGCCCAGTCAACAATAACTATGGCTACACCTTC. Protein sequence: CASSPVNNNYGYTF.

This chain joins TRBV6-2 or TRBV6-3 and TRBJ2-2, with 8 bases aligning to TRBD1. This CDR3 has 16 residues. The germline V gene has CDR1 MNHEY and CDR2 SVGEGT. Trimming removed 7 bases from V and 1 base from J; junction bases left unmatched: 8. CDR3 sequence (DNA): TGTGCCAGCACCGACAGGGGCGCCGTGAACACCGGGGAGCTGTTTTTT. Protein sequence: CASTDRGAVNTGELFF.

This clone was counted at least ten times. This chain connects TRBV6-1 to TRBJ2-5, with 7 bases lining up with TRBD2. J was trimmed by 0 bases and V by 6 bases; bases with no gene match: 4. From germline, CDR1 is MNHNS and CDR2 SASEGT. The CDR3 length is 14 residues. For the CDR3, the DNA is TGTGCCAGCAGCCCACTAGCGAACCAAGAGACCCAGTACTTC. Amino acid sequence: CASSPLANQETQYF.

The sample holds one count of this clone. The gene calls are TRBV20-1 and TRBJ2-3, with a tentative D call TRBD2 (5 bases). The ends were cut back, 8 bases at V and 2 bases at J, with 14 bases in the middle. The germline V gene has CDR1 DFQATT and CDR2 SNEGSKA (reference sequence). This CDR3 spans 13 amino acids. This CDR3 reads CSPLEVDTDTQYF. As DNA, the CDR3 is TGCAGTCCACTAGAGGTGGACACAGATACGCAGTATTTT.

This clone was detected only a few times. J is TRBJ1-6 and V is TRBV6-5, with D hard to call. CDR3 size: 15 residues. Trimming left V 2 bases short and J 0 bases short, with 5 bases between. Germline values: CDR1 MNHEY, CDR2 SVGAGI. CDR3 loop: CASSYLVSYNSPLHF. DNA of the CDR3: TGTGCCAGCAGTTACCTGGTCTCCTATAATTCACCCCTCCACTTT.

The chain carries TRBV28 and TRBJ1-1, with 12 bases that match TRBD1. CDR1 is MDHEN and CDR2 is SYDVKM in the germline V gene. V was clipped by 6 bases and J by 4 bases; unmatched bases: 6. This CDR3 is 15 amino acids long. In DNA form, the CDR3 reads TGTGCCAGCAGGGGACAGGGGGCGCCGGGCACTGAAGCTTTCTTT. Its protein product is CASRGQGAPGTEAFF.

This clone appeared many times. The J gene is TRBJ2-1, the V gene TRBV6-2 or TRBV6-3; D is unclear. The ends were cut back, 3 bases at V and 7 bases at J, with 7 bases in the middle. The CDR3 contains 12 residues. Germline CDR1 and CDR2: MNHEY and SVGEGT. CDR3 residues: CASSYVGNEQFF. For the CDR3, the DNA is TGTGCCAGCAGTTATGTTGGGAATGAGCAGTTCTTC.